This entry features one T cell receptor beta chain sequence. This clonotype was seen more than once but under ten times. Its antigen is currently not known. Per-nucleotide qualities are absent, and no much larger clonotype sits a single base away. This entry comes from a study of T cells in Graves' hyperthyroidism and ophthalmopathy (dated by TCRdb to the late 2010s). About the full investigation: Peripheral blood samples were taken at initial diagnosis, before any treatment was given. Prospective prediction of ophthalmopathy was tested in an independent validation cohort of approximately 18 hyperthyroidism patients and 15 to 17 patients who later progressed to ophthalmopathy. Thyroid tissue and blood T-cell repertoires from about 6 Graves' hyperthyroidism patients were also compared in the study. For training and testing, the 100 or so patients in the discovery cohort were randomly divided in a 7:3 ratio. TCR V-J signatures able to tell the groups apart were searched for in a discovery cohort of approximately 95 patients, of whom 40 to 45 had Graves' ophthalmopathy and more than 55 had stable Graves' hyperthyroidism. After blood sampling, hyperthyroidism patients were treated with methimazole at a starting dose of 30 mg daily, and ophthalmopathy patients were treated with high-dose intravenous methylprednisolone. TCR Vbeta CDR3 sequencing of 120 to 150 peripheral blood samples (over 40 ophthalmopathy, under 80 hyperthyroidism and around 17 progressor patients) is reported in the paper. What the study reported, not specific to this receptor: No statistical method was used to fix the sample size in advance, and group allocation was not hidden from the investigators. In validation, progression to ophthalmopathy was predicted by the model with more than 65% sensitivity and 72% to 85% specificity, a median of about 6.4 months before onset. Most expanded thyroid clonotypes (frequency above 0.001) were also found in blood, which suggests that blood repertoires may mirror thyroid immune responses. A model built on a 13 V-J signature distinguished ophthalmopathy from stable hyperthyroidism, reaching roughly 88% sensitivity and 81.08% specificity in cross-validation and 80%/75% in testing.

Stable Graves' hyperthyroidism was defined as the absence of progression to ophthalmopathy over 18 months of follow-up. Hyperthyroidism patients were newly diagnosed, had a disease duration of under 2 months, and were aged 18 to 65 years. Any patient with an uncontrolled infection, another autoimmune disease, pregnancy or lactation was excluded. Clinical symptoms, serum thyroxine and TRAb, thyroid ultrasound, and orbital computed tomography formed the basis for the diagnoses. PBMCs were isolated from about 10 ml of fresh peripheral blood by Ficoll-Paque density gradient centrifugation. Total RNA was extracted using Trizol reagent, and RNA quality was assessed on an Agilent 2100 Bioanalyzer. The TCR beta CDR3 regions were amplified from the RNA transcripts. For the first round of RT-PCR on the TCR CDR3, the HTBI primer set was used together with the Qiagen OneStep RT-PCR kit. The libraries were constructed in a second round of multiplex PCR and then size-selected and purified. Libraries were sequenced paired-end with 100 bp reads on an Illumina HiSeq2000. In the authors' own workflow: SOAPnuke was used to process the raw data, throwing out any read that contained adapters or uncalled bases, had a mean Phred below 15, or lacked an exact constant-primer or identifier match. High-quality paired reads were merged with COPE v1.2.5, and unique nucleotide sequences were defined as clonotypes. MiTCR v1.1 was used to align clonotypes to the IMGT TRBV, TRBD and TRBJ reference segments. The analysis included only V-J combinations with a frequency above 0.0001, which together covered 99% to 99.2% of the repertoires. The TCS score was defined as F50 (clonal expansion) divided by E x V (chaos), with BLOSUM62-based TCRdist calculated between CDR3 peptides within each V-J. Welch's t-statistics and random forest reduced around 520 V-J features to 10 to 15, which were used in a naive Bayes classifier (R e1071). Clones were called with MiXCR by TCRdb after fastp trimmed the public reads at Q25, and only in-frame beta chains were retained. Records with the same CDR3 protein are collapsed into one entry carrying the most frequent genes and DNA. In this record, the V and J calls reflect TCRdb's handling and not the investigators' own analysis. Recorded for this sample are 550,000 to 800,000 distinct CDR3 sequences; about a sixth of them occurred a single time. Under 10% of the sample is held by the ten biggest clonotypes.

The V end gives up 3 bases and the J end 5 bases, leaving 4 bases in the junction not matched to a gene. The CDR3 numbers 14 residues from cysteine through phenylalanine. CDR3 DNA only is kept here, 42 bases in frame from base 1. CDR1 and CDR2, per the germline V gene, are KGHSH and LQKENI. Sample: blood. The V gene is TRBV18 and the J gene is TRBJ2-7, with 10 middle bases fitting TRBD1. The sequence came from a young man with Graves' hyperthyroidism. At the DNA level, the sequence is TGTGCCAGCTCACCGCAGGGACAGGGGAACGAGCAGTACTTC. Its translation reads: CASSPQGQGNEQYF.